Following are 27 T cell receptor beta chains from one sample sequenced in a study of cytomegalovirus exposure and HLA in healthy donors listed by TCRdb under 2017. Library construction relied on the immunoSEQ multiplex PCR assay. For the multiplex PCR, a mixture combining 60 forward primers for TCR Vbeta segments and 13 reverse primers for TCR Jbeta segments was used. The source is immuneACCESS, and TCRdb retained only in-frame sequences with V and J called. Part of the clones is not carried over; for the studies checked, unresolved V genes explain less than half of this, and the remainder is unexplained. For this sample the table gives 100,000 to 150,000 clones, of which around 70% were detected only once. The ten largest clones take up 1.6% of the sample. Sequenced sample: PBMCs. All receptors come from a man younger than 40 in good health and CMV-seropositive.

The chain carries TRBV2 and TRBJ2-7; D not certain. V lost 4 bases, J lost 2 bases, and 12 bases lay in between. CDR3 length equals 14 residues. The germline V gene encodes CDR1 SNHLY and CDR2 FYNNEI. The DNA for the CDR3 is TGTGCCAGCAGTGTTTCCCCAGTCCCCTACGAGCAGTACTTC. Its translation: CASSVSPVPYEQYF.

The chain employs TRBV6-6 and TRBJ2-7; no clear D gene. The CDR3 extends over 13 amino acids. CDR1 and CDR2 (germline): MNHNY, SVGAGI (reference sequence). Between the trimmed V and J ends, which lost 2 bases and 0 bases, there was a span of 5 bases. CDR3 loop: CASSYSSSYEQYF. As DNA, the CDR3 is TGTGCCAGCAGTTACAGTAGCTCCTACGAGCAGTACTTC.

The chain joins TRBV7-9 to TRBJ2-1, with 9 bases identical to TRBD2. Per germline, CDR1 SEHNR and CDR2 FQNEAQ (reference sequence). This CDR3 spans 15 amino acids. Germline trimming cut 1 base from V and 6 bases from J; bases unmatched to any gene: 4. The CDR3 DNA reads TGTGCCAGCAGCTTAGTAGCGGGAGTCGGCAATGAGCAGTTCTTC. This codes for CASSLVAGVGNEQFF.

This sequence joins TRBV28 and TRBJ2-7; tentative D call: TRBD2 (5 bases). The germline V and J ends were trimmed by 2 bases and 4 bases, with 18 bases remaining between them. Germline V CDR1 and CDR2: MDHEN, SYDVKM. The CDR3 length is 16 residues. The chain's CDR3 is CASSLRRPGLWYEQYF. The CDR3 nucleotides read TGTGCCAGCAGTTTAAGGAGGCCCGGTTTGTGGTACGAGCAGTACTTC.

The chain recombines TRBV9 with TRBJ2-3; 13 positions agree with TRBD2. Looked up from germline, CDR1 is SGDLS and CDR2 is YYNGEE. Trimming cost V 1 base and J 6 bases; bases outside gene matches: 8. The CDR3 covers 17 residues. In DNA, the CDR3 is TGTGCCAGCAGCGTACCCCTAGGACTAGCGGGAGCTGATACGCAGTATTTT. Residues: CASSVPLGLAGADTQYF.

This clone was observed a few times. This sequence joins TRBV5-4 and TRBJ2-1, with 13 bases identical to TRBD2. Germline V gene sequence: CDR1 SGHNT, CDR2 YYREEE (reference sequence). Unmatched junction bases numbered 3, after V lost 1 base and J lost 5 bases. This CDR3 is built from 16 residues. The DNA of the CDR3 is TGTGCCAGCAGCTTGCGGACTAGCGGGAGAAACAATGAGCAGTTCTTC. It yields the protein CASSLRTSGRNNEQFF.

The rearrangement uses TRBV5-6 and TRBJ1-3; 8 positions agree with TRBD1. V gave up 4 bases and J gave up 0 bases; unmatched junction bases: 3. Germline CDR1 is SGHDT and CDR2 is YYEEEE. The CDR3 contains 15 residues. CDR3 bases: TGTGCCAGCAGCCTGGACAGGGTCTCTGGAAACACCATATATTTT. Protein: CASSLDRVSGNTIYF.

This rearrangement joins TRBV28 to TRBJ2-7, with 10 bases fitting TRBD1. The ends lost 4 bases at V and 3 bases at J; junction bases unmatched: 6. The CDR3 is 15 amino acids. Germline assignment: CDR1 MDHEN and CDR2 SYDVKM. This CDR3 reads CASSSPGTGDYEQYF. The CDR3 DNA follows: TGTGCCAGCAGTTCTCCGGGGACAGGGGACTACGAGCAGTACTTC.

The chain is built from TRBV18 and TRBJ1-5; D remains ambiguous. Germline V gene data show CDR1 as KGHSH and CDR2 as LQKENI. V shed 2 bases and J shed 1 base, with 12 bases lying between them. CDR3 size: 16 residues. CDR3 amino acids: CASSPGAGISNQPQHF. CDR3 sequence (DNA): TGTGCCAGCTCACCAGGTGCCGGGATAAGCAATCAGCCCCAGCATTTT.

The rearrangement uses TRBV9 and TRBJ2-7, with D maybe TRBD2 (6 bases). The ends were cut back, 0 bases at V and 3 bases at J, with 10 bases in the middle. From germline, CDR1 is SGDLS and CDR2 YYNGEE. CDR3 length: 14 residues. The CDR3 DNA sequence: TGTGCCAGCAGCGTAGGATTGGGGGGCTACGAGCAGTACTTC. It translates to CASSVGLGGYEQYF.

V and J are TRBV10-3 and TRBJ2-3; tentatively, D is TRBD2 (6 bases). Germline CDR1 and CDR2: ENHRY and SYGVKD. This CDR3 is 15 amino acids long. The V end was cut by 7 bases, the J end by 2 bases, with 16 bases between. CDR3 in amino acids: CAIKPGTGYTDTQYF. Written as DNA, the CDR3 is TGTGCCATCAAACCTGGGACTGGGTACACAGATACGCAGTATTTT.

This clone was seen only a few times. V usage is TRBV6-9 and J usage is TRBJ2-7; weak D call: TRBD2 (6 bases). In germline, CDR1 is MNHGY, CDR2 SVAAGI. The germline V and J ends were trimmed by 6 bases and 2 bases, with 23 bases remaining between them. The CDR3 covers 17 residues. CDR3 residues: CASSIAPPREDPYEQYF. In DNA, the CDR3 is TGTGCCAGCAGCATCGCCCCCCCCAGGGAGGACCCCTACGAGCAGTACTTC.

The table lists this clone with a few counts. This chain uses TRBV28 with TRBJ1-5; tentatively, D is TRBD1 (5 bases). V dropped 6 bases and J dropped 6 bases, with 21 bases sitting between them. Germline V gene sequence: CDR1 MDHEN, CDR2 SYDVKM. The CDR3 runs 16 residues. The CDR3 sequence is CASRIAAGRRGQPQHF. The CDR3, as DNA: TGTGCCAGCAGAATCGCGGCGGGGAGGAGGGGTCAGCCCCAGCATTTT.

The chain is built from TRBV6-6 and TRBJ2-7, with TRBD1 matching 8 bases. Germline V gene lookup returns CDR1 MNHNY and CDR2 SVGAGI (reference sequence). This CDR3 region has 16 residues. J gave up 0 bases and V 2 bases, and 6 bases lay outside the gene matches. Here the CDR3 DNA reads TGTGCCAGCAGTTACCAACGACAGGGGAGCTCCTACGAGCAGTACTTC. It encodes CASSYQRQGSSYEQYF.

J is TRBJ2-7 and V is TRBV18, with TRBD2 matching 8 bases. Looked up from germline, CDR1 is KGHSH and CDR2 is LQKENI. The CDR3 totals 15 residues. The V segment lost 4 bases and the J segment 2 bases; nucleotides outside the gene matches: 7. The CDR3 region is CASSRLVAGPYEQYF. CDR3 nucleotides: TGTGCCAGCTCACGTTTAGTAGCGGGGCCCTACGAGCAGTACTTC.

The chain employs TRBV10-3 and TRBJ2-3, with 9 bases fitting TRBD2. The V and J ends lost 0 bases and 2 bases, in that order; junction bases with no gene match: 6. The germline V gene has CDR1 ENHRY and CDR2 SYGVKD. CDR3 length: 17 residues. The CDR3 nucleotides are TGTGCCATCAGTGAGTCTTTAAAGCGGGGGGACACAGATACGCAGTATTTT. It specifies CAISESLKRGDTDTQYF.

The chain uses TRBV5-1 and TRBJ2-1; TRBD2 matches 8 bases. Germline CDR1 and CDR2: SGHRS and YFSETQ. Germline trimming cut 3 bases from V and 4 bases from J; bases unmatched to any gene: 9. The CDR3 is made up of 16 amino acids. For the CDR3, the DNA is TGCGCCAGCAGCTCGGAGGGGACTAGGCTTTACAATGAGCAGTTCTTC. It codes for CASSSEGTRLYNEQFF.

The chain recombines TRBV10-3 with TRBJ2-5; TRBD2 is a possible D gene (7 bases). The J call may be faulty, since TRBJ2-7 better matches the DNA end. The CDR3 loop spans 12 amino acids. Germline assignment: CDR1 ENHRY and CDR2 SYGVKD. The CDR3 bases are TGTGCCATCAAATCGGGGGGCGACGAGCAGTACTTC. Its translation is CAIKSGGDEQYF.

The rearrangement uses TRBV27 and TRBJ2-7; 12 bases agree with TRBD1. Trimming removed 3 bases from V and 5 bases from J; junction bases left unmatched: 11. The germline gives CDR1 MNHEY, CDR2 SMNVEV (reference sequence). The CDR3 length is 17 residues. The CDR3 protein is CASSFLTTGTGGHEQYF. The CDR3 DNA sequence: TGTGCCAGCAGTTTCCTGACGACCGGGACAGGGGGCCACGAGCAGTACTTC.

This clone appeared a single time. J is TRBJ2-1 and V is TRBV11-2; 12 nucleotides agree with TRBD2. The CDR3 extends over 16 amino acids. V trimming: 5 bases; J trimming: 5 bases; junction bases outside the gene matches: 7. CDR1 and CDR2 (germline): SGHAT, FQNNGV. The DNA for the CDR3 is TGTGCCAGCAGCCGAAGTGGACTAGCGGGAAACAATGAGCAGTTCTTC. It codes for CASSRSGLAGNNEQFF.

This chain joins TRBV5-1 and TRBJ2-1; 14 bases are a match to TRBD2. Looked up from germline, CDR1 is SGHRS and CDR2 is YFSETQ. V shed 7 bases and J 3 bases; nucleotides not matched to a gene: 0. CDR3 size: 14 residues. CDR3 region: CASGTSGGYNEQFF. In nucleotides, the CDR3 is TGCGCCAGCGGGACTAGCGGGGGCTACAATGAGCAGTTCTTC.

The rearrangement links TRBV2 to TRBJ1-5; D remains unclear. Deletions cut 6 bases from V and 6 bases from J, with 12 bases between. In germline, CDR1 is SNHLY, CDR2 FYNNEI. The CDR3 sequence is 13 residues long. The DNA of the CDR3 is TGTGCCAGCAGATACCGGGGAACTCAGCCCCAGCATTTT. Amino acid sequence: CASRYRGTQPQHF.

This clone was seen only a few times. V and J are TRBV21-1 and TRBJ2-3; TRBD1 was called by the table and not checked on the DNA. TRBV21-1 is deemed a pseudogene. This CDR3 comprises 13 residues. The CDR3 DNA follows: TGTGCCAGCATAGTCAGGGGCACAGATACGCAGTATTTT. Translated, it gives CASIVRGTDTQYF.

A single count supports this clone. This chain uses TRBV28 with TRBJ2-7, with a weak D call TRBD1 (6 bases). Trimming shortened V by 3 bases and J by 4 bases, and 7 bases separated the two germline ends. The germline V gene has CDR1 MDHEN and CDR2 SYDVKM. This CDR3 contains 12 residues. The CDR3, as DNA: TGTGCCAGCAGTTTGGACAGTTACGAGCAGTACTTC. This gives the protein CASSLDSYEQYF.

V usage is TRBV5-1 and J usage is TRBJ2-6; perhaps TRBD2 as D (6 bases). CDR3 size: 15 residues. The germline V and J ends were trimmed by 0 bases and 3 bases, with 7 bases remaining between them. Germline CDR1 and CDR2: SGHRS and YFSETQ. This CDR3 reads CASSLAGVGANVLTF. The CDR3 DNA sequence: TGCGCCAGCAGCTTGGCGGGGGTTGGGGCCAACGTCCTGACTTTC. Together with reference TRBV5-1 and TRBJ2-6, the CDR3 gives the full variable domain: KAGVTQTPRYLIKTRGQQVTLSCSPISGHRSVSWYQQTPGQGLQFLFEYFSETQRNKGNFPGRFSGRQFSNSRSEMNVSTLELGDSALYLCASSLAGVGANVLTFGAGSRLTVL.

This clone turned up a few times. The chain links TRBV4-1 to TRBJ1-5; TRBD1 agrees at 10 bases. The CDR3 covers 15 residues. Germline V gene sequence: CDR1 MGHRA, CDR2 YSYEKL. V shed 4 bases and J 6 bases; nucleotides not matched to a gene: 6. The CDR3 DNA is TGCGCCAGCAGCCCGACAGGGGGCGCGGGTCAGCCCCAGCATTTT. This encodes CASSPTGGAGQPQHF.

The genes are TRBV9 and TRBJ2-7; possibly TRBD1 for D (5 bases). The CDR3 extends over 14 amino acids. Per the germline V gene, CDR1 is SGDLS and CDR2 is YYNGEE. V was cut by 3 bases and J by 2 bases, with 12 bases left in between. The CDR3 region has the DNA TGTGCCAGCAGCGGTAGCCCACAGGCCTACGAGCAGTACTTC. Its protein product is CASSGSPQAYEQYF.